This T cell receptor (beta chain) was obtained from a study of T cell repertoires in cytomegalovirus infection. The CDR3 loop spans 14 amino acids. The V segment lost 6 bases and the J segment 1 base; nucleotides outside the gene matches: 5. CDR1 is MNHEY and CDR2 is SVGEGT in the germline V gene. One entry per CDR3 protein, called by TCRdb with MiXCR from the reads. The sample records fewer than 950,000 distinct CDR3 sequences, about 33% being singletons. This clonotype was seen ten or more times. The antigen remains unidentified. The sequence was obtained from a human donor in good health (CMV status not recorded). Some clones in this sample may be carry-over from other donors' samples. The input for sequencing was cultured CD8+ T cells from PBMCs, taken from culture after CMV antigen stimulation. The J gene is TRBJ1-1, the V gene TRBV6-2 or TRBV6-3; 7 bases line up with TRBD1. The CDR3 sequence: CASSPTGRNTEAFF. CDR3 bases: TGTGCCAGCAGCCCGACAGGGAGGAACACTGAAGCTTTCTTT.